The clone carrying this T cell receptor beta chain has only one observation. Its cognate antigen is unknown. The sample originates from a study of beta chain features in type 1 diabetes. General study points: Shorter TCRB CDR3s, moderately but significantly so, were found in Type 1 diabetes patients in all four CD4+ subsets.

The whole isolated RNA underwent reverse transcription, so sequencing captured expressed TCRB transcripts. Produced via immunoSEQ multiplex PCR; TCRdb's table is partial and in-frame only. In the table there are 300,000 to 350,000 clones, 9.3% of which are singletons. The CDR3 spans 15 residues. Unmatched junction bases numbered 6, after V lost 1 base and J lost 8 bases. Germline CDR1 is SGHRS and CDR2 is YFSETQ. Sequencing was carried out using central memory CD4+ T cells from blood. The V gene is TRBV5-1, the J gene TRBJ1-4; 9 bases agree with TRBD1. The receptor was derived from a man aged 25-45 years with type 1 diabetes. CDR3 nucleotide sequence: TGCGCCAGCAGCTTGTTGACAGGGGGGCAGGAAAAACTGTTTTTT. Its protein product is CASSLLTGGQEKLFF.